This TCR beta chain was recorded in a study of CD8 T cells in ankylosing spondylitis. CDR1 SNHLY and CDR2 FYNNEI come from the germline V gene. This CDR3 is built from 14 residues. V lost 3 bases and J 6 bases, leaving 11 bases between the germline ends. Of note for this clonotype: As yet, its antigen is unknown.

Study-level findings and limits: Disease-linked clones bore a CD8+ phenotype, appearing relatively rarely in peripheral blood. Disease-associated clones were reportedly significantly overrepresented in matched ankylosing spondylitis synovial fluid. Before this, some motif variants had been reported in reactive arthritis synovial fluid and blood. Apparently characteristic of ankylosing spondylitis blood was a TCR beta motif (roughly eight highly homologous variants).

Each TCR beta library was made by quantitative 5'-RACE that incorporated molecular barcodes. TCRdb ran MiXCR on the 5' RACE reads and lists one entry per CDR3 protein. The table has some 800,000 distinct CDR3 sequences, 12% seen once. V gene TRBV2 combines with J gene TRBJ2-2; a weak D match, TRBD2 (6 bases). This TCR came from a male donor with ankylosing spondylitis. Source material: blood, either unsorted or a sorted T cell fraction (not recorded which). Here the CDR3 reads CASSDRRGSGELFF. The CDR3 DNA sequence: TGTGCCAGCAGTGATAGGCGGGGCTCCGGGGAGCTGTTTTTT.